This T cell receptor beta chain stems from a study of blood T cell repertoires in COVID-19. Clones were sequenced by immunoSEQ multiplex PCR, and TCRdb holds only the in-frame ones, with some missing. The table lists fewer than 250,000 clones, around 80% of them singletons, with around 12% in the top ten. This clone was seen repeatedly, ten times or more. The source material was peripheral blood. The TCR originated in a woman aged 40-49 years with acute or convalescent COVID-19.

CDR3 loop: CASSETTVGTEAFF. For the CDR3, the DNA is TGTGCCAGCAGTGAAACCACCGTCGGCACTGAAGCTTTCTTT. This chain uses TRBV2 with TRBJ1-1, with no clear D. CDR3 size: 14 residues. The V end was cut by 2 bases, the J end by 4 bases, with 11 bases between. CDR1 and CDR2 (germline): SNHLY, FYNNEI.